A single sample is the source of the 21 T cell receptor beta chains below, sequenced in a study of cytomegalovirus exposure and HLA in healthy donors. 60 Vbeta and 13 Jbeta primers were used in PCR. The repertoire was sequenced with immunoSEQ multiplex PCR; TCRdb's copy has only in-frame clones and lacks some. This sample has 150,000 to 250,000 clones, with around 78% found just once. The material sequenced was PBMCs. The receptors here all came from a man aged 25 to 40 in good health and CMV-seronegative.

J is TRBJ2-2 and V is TRBV7-3; weak D call: TRBD2 (6 bases). There are 18 residues in the CDR3. Germline V CDR1 and CDR2: SGHTA, FQGTGA. The germline V and J ends were trimmed by 1 base and 3 bases, with 18 bases remaining between them. This chain's CDR3 is CASSLIVRSSGYTGELFF. The CDR3 nucleotides read TGTGCCAGCAGCTTAATCGTTCGGAGTAGCGGCTACACCGGGGAGCTGTTTTTT.

The CDR3 DNA sequence: TGTGCCAGCACAGCGGAGACCCAGTACTTC. Amino acids: CASTAETQYF. The gene calls are TRBV2 and TRBJ2-5; D is ambiguous. The V gene lost 7 bases and the J gene lost 5 bases, with 5 bases spanning the gap. Per the germline V gene, CDR1 is SNHLY and CDR2 is FYNNEI. CDR3 length equals 10 residues. Using reference TRBV2 and TRBJ2-5 for the parts outside the CDR3, the full variable domain is EPEVTQTPSHQVTQMGQEVILRCVPISNHLYFYWYRQILGQKVEFLVSFYNNEISEKSEIFDDQFSVERPDGSNFTLKIRSTKLEDSAMYFCASTAETQYFGPGTRLLVL.

The J gene is TRBJ1-4, the V gene TRBV27, with TRBD1 identical over 8 bases. Germline trimming cut 7 bases from V and 0 bases from J; bases unmatched to any gene: 13. Germline V gives CDR1 MNHEY, CDR2 SMNVEV (reference sequence). This CDR3 spans 18 amino acids. CDR3 sequence (DNA): TGTGCCAGCACCCTGCCCGGGGACAGGACTCCAACTAATGAAAAACTGTTTTTT. This codes for CASTLPGDRTPTNEKLFF.

The V gene is TRBV6-1, the J gene TRBJ2-1; tentative D call: TRBD2 (6 bases). This CDR3 region has 12 residues. Trimming removed 8 bases from V and 9 bases from J, with 14 bases in between. CDR1 is MNHNS, CDR2 SASEGT, per germline. The CDR3 DNA is TGTGCCAGCGGGACTCTCGGGGGTGAGCAGTTCTTC. This gives the protein CASGTLGGEQFF.

This clone was picked up one time. This chain connects TRBV7-8 to TRBJ2-5, with 7 nucleotides matching TRBD1. V dropped 2 bases and J dropped 2; count of bases not matched to a gene: 2. Germline V gene lookup returns CDR1 SGHVS and CDR2 FQNEAQ. The CDR3 has 14 residues. CDR3 nucleotide sequence: TGTGCCAGCAGCTTAAGCAGGGGGCAAGAGACCCAGTACTTC. As protein: CASSLSRGQETQYF.

This chain links TRBV29-1 with TRBJ1-1; D unclear. CDR3 length equals 12 residues. The V end was cut by 1 base, the J end by 5 bases, with 8 bases between. CDR1 is SQVTM, CDR2 ANQGSEA, per germline. The CDR3 reads CSVEGTPTEAFF. The CDR3 coding sequence is TGCAGCGTTGAAGGAACACCAACTGAAGCTTTCTTT.

The chain links TRBV30 to TRBJ2-3; TRBD2 is a possible D gene (5 bases). The CDR3 is 12 residues long. Trimming took 4 bases from V and 5 from J, leaving 10 bases between them. CDR1 GTSNPN and CDR2 SVGIG come from the germline V gene (reference sequence). The CDR3 loop is CAWNLAGDTQYF. In DNA, the CDR3 is TGTGCCTGGAATCTAGCTGGAGATACGCAGTATTTT.

This rearrangement joins TRBV9 to TRBJ2-2, with 7 bases identical to TRBD2. The CDR3 is 17 amino acids. V was clipped by 0 bases and J by 2 bases; unmatched bases: 7. Looked up from germline, CDR1 is SGDLS and CDR2 is YYNGEE. The CDR3 nucleotides are TGTGCCAGCAGCGTAGTCCTAGCGGAAGCTAACACCGGGGAGCTGTTTTTT. It is translated as CASSVVLAEANTGELFF.

This rearrangement joins TRBV6-5 to TRBJ1-5, with a possible D match to TRBD1 (5 bases). The CDR3 spans 16 residues. V lost 0 bases, J lost 6 bases, and 15 bases lay in between. Germline V CDR1 and CDR2: MNHEY, SVGAGI. CDR3 in amino acids: CASSYSGTAEGQPQHF. DNA of the CDR3: TGTGCCAGCAGTTACTCTGGGACGGCGGAGGGTCAGCCCCAGCATTTT.

The chain couples TRBV28 to TRBJ1-1, with a tentative D call TRBD1 (5 bases). This CDR3 is 14 amino acids long. Trimming removed 9 bases at V and 3 bases at J, with 17 bases between. Germline CDR1 reads MDHEN; CDR2 reads SYDVKM. In nucleotides, the CDR3 is TGTGCCAGTAGGGTCCTCGGGGGGTACACTGAAGCTTTCTTT. It is translated as CASRVLGGYTEAFF.

The rearrangement uses TRBV7-9 and TRBJ1-2; no reliable D call. With 0 bases removed from V and 0 bases from J, the gap between germline ends came to 8 bases. The CDR3 is 15 amino acids. Germline V gene sequence: CDR1 SEHNR, CDR2 FQNEAQ (reference sequence). In nucleotides, the CDR3 is TGTGCCAGCAGCTTAGCTGCTTCAGCTAACTATGGCTACACCTTC. Translated, it gives CASSLAASANYGYTF.

This sequence joins TRBV27 and TRBJ2-3; maybe TRBD1 (5 bases). Looked up from germline, CDR1 is MNHEY and CDR2 is SMNVEV (reference sequence). V lost 3 bases and J lost 4, with 20 bases in between. CDR3 length: 17 amino acids. In DNA form, the CDR3 reads TGTGCCAGCAGTTTTGGCAGGGAATCCTCTAGGGCAGATACGCAGTATTTT. This gives the protein CASSFGRESSRADTQYF.

The V call is TRBV19, the J call TRBJ2-1; weak D call: TRBD2 (5 bases). The ends were cut back, 2 bases at V and 2 bases at J, with 10 bases in the middle. The CDR3 has 15 residues. The V gene's germline CDR1 is LNHDA and CDR2 SQIVND (reference sequence). DNA for the CDR3: TGTGCCAGTAGTATATCGGGGTTACCCTACAATGAGCAGTTCTTC. It is translated as CASSISGLPYNEQFF.

This chain connects TRBV4-1 to TRBJ1-4; tentative D call: TRBD1 (6 bases). CDR3 size: 18 residues. CDR1 is MGHRA, CDR2 YSYEKL, per germline. V lost 7 bases to trimming and J lost 0 bases, with 21 bases between them. The CDR3 region is CASTLSGGALSTNEKLFF. CDR3 sequence (DNA): TGCGCCAGCACCCTCTCTGGGGGGGCTCTCTCAACTAATGAAAAACTGTTTTTT.

The chain uses TRBV6-5 and TRBJ2-7; 7 bases are a match to TRBD2. Germline lookup yields CDR1 MNHEY and CDR2 SVGAGI. This CDR3 has 16 residues. With 2 bases clipped from V and 3 bases from J, the junction kept 10 bases outside the gene matches. The CDR3 nucleotides are TGTGCCAGCAGTTACCCTGGGGGGGGAAGCCACTACGAGCAGTACTTC. Encoded protein: CASSYPGGGSHYEQYF.

The count of this clone is one. The V and J genes are TRBV11-3 and TRBJ2-2; weak D call: TRBD2 (6 bases). The V end was cut by 5 bases, the J end by 5 bases, with 18 bases between. Germline values: CDR1 SGHNT, CDR2 YENEEA. The CDR3 is 16 residues long. The DNA for the CDR3 is TGTGCCAGCAGCCCCCCCGGGCGGGAAGATACCGGGGAGCTGTTTTTT. Translation: CASSPPGREDTGELFF.

The rearrangement joins TRBV7-3 to TRBJ2-3; a weak D match, TRBD2 (5 bases). The V end was cut by 5 bases, the J end by 0 bases, with 9 bases between. CDR3 size: 14 residues. Germline CDR1 reads SGHTA; CDR2 reads FQGTGA. The CDR3 coding sequence is TGTGCCAGCAGCGCTACGGGGAGCACAGATACGCAGTATTTT. Translation gives CASSATGSTDTQYF.

This chain uses TRBV7-6 with TRBJ2-3, with TRBD2 matching 9 bases. Germline CDR1 SGHVS, CDR2 FNYEAQ. The CDR3 has 16 residues. Trimming removed 6 bases from V and 4 bases from J; junction bases left unmatched: 11. The CDR3 region is CASSPLAGRGADTQYF. The CDR3 region has the DNA TGTGCCAGCAGTCCGCTAGCGGGAAGGGGCGCAGATACGCAGTATTTT.

On this clone: The junction departs from germline at one end; a sequencing error may be responsible. This chain uses TRBV11-2 with TRBJ2-5; 10 positions agree with TRBD2. Germline values: CDR1 SGHAT, CDR2 FQNNGV. This CDR3 has 17 amino acids. CDR3 sequence reads: CASSSTPGLAAQGTQYF. DNA of the CDR3: TGTGCCAGCAGCTCGACCCCTGGACTAGCGGCCCAAGGGACCCAGTACTTC.

With regard to this clone: The same CDR3 also results from other DNA sequences found in this sample. This chain links TRBV5-1 with TRBJ2-7; a possible D gene is TRBD1 (6 bases). CDR3 size: 12 residues. The V gene lost 5 bases and the J gene lost 4 bases, with 10 bases spanning the gap. Germline V CDR1 and CDR2: SGHRS, YFSETQ. For the CDR3, the DNA is TGCGCCAGCAGTCCGACAGGTTACGAGCAGTACTTC. Translated, it gives CASSPTGYEQYF.

This sequence joins TRBV6-1 and TRBJ2-1; possible D gene TRBD2, 5 bases. CDR1 and CDR2 from the germline V gene are MNHNS and SASEGT. The germline V and J ends were trimmed by 11 bases and 14 bases, with 28 bases remaining between them. There are 14 residues in the CDR3. CDR3: CASQPRGTGTGEFF. CDR3 DNA: TGTGCCTCACAGCCCCGCGGTACGGGAACCGGAGAGTTCTTC.